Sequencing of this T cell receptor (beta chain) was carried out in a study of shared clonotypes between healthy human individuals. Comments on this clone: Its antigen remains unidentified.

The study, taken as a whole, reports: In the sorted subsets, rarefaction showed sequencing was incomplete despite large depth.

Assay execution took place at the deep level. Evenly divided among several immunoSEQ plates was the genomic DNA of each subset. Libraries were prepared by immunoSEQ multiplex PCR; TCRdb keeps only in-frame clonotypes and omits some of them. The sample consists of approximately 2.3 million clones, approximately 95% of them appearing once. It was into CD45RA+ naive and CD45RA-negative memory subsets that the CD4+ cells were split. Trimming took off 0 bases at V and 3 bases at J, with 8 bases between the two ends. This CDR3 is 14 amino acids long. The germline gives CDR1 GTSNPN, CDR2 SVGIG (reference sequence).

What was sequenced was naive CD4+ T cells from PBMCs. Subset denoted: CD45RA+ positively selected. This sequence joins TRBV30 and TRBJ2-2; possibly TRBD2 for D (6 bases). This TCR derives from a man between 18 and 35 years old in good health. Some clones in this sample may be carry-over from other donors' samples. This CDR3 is CAWSVGGYTGELFF. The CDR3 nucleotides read TGTGCCTGGAGTGTAGGAGGGTACACCGGGGAGCTGTTTTTT. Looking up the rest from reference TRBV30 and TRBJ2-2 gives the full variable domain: SQTIHQWPATLVQPVGSPLSLECTVEGTSNPNLYWYRQAAGRGLQLLFYSVGIGQISSEVPQNLSASRPQDRQFILSSKKLLLSDSGFYLCAWSVGGYTGELFFGEGSRLTVL.